These 5 T cell receptor beta chains came from one sample sequenced in a study of T cell responses to AZD1222 COVID-19 vaccine. Some clones are missing from TCRdb's copy, which holds only in-frame ones; the method was immunoSEQ multiplex PCR. The data contain nearly 200,000 clones, approximately 93% of them singletons. The sample in question was peripheral blood, obtained 28 days after the second AZD1222 dose. The receptor set was obtained from an adult who received the AZD1222 COVID-19 vaccine.

This clone is a singleton in its sample. The rearrangement links TRBV25-1 to TRBJ1-6, with a possible D match to TRBD1 (6 bases). The CDR3 covers 17 residues. CDR1 MGHDK and CDR2 SYGVNS come from the germline V gene. V shed 4 bases and J shed 7 bases, with 20 bases lying between them. The CDR3 sequence: CASSALRGREENSPLHF. CDR3 nucleotides: TGTGCCAGCAGTGCCCTTCGGGGGCGTGAGGAAAATTCACCCCTCCACTTT.

V and J are TRBV28 and TRBJ2-7; D uncertain. Trimming took 5 bases from V and 2 from J, leaving 7 bases between them. Germline CDR1 and CDR2: MDHEN and SYDVKM. The CDR3 runs to 12 residues. CDR3 sequence (DNA): TGTGCCAGCAGTCCCCCCACCTACGAGCAGTACTTC. It specifies CASSPPTYEQYF. The variable domain in full, completed from reference TRBV28 and TRBJ2-7, reads DVKVTQSSRYLVKRTGEKVFLECVQDMDHENMFWYRQDPGLGLRLIYFSYDVKMKEKGDIPEGYSVSREKKERFSLILESASTNQTSMYLCASSPPTYEQYFGPGTRLTVT.

The chain employs TRBV9 and TRBJ2-5; TRBD2 aligns across 10 bases. Germline V CDR1 and CDR2: SGDLS, YYNGEE. V trimming: 3 bases; J trimming: 4 bases; junction bases outside the gene matches: 3. The CDR3 spans 14 residues. CDR3 bases: TGTGCCAGCAGCGGGGGACTAGCGCTAGAGACCCAGTACTTC. The encoded protein is CASSGGLALETQYF.

This chain links TRBV6-5 with TRBJ2-7; D ambiguous. V dropped 6 bases and J dropped 2 bases, with 5 bases sitting between them. The CDR3 consists of 11 residues. Germline V gene sequence: CDR1 MNHEY, CDR2 SVGAGI. CDR3 coding DNA: TGTGCCAGCAGCATTGCCTACGAGCAGTACTTC. Amino acid sequence: CASSIAYEQYF.

This clone came up once. The gene calls are TRBV9 and TRBJ1-1, with no clear D. The length of the CDR3 is 12 residues. CDR1 and CDR2 (germline): SGDLS, YYNGEE. V lost 4 bases and J 1 base, leaving 5 bases between the germline ends. The CDR3 loop reads CASSSQNTEAFF. CDR3 nucleotides: TGTGCCAGCAGCTCCCAGAACACTGAAGCTTTCTTT.